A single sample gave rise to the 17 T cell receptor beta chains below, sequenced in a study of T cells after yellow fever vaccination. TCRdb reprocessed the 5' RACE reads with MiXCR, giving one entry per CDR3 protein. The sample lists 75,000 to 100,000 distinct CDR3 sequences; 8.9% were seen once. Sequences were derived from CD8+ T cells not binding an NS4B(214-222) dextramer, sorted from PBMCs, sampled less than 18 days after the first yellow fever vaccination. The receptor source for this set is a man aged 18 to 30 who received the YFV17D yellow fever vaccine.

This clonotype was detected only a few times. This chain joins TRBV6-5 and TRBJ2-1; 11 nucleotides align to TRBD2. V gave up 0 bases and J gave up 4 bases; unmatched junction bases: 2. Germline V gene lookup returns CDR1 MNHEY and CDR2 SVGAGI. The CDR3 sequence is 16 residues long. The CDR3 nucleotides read TGTGCCAGCAGTTACTCGACTAGCGGGGAATACAATGAGCAGTTCTTC. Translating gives CASSYSTSGEYNEQFF.

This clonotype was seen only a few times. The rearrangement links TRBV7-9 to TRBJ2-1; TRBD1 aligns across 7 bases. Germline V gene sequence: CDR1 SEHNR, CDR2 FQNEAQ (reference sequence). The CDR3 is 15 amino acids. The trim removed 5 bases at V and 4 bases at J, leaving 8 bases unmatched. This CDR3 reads CASSLNRGRYNEQFF. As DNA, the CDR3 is TGTGCCAGCAGCCTGAACAGGGGTCGTTACAATGAGCAGTTCTTC. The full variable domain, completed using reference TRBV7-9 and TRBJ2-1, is DTGVSQNPRHKITKRGQNVTFRCDPISEHNRLYWYRQTLGQGPEFLTYFQNEAQLEKSRLLSDRFSAERPKGSFSTLEIQRTEQGDSAMYLCASSLNRGRYNEQFFGPGTRLTVL.

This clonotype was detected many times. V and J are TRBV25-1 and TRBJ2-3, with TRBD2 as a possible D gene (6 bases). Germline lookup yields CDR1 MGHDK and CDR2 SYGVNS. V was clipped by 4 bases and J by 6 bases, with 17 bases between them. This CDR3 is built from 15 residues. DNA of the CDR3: TGTGCCAGCAGTGCCGGGACTTTCCTTACGGATACGCAGTATTTT. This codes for CASSAGTFLTDTQYF.

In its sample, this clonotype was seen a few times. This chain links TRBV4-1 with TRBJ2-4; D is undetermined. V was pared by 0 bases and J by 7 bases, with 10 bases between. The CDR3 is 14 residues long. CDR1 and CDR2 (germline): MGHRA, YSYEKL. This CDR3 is CASSQEGNWNIQYF. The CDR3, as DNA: TGCGCCAGCAGCCAAGAGGGGAATTGGAACATTCAGTACTTC.

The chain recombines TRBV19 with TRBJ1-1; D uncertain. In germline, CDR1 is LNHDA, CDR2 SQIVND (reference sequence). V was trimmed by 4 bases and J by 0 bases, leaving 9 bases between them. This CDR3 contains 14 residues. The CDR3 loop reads CASSTRTMNTEAFF. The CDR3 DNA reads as TGTGCCAGTAGTACGAGGACTATGAACACTGAAGCTTTCTTT.

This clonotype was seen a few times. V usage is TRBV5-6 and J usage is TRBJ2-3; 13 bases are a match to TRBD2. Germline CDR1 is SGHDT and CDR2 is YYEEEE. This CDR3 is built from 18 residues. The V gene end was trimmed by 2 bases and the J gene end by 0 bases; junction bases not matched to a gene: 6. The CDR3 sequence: CASSFGLAGVFSTDTQYF. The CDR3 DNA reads TGTGCCAGCAGCTTCGGACTAGCGGGGGTTTTTAGCACAGATACGCAGTATTTT.

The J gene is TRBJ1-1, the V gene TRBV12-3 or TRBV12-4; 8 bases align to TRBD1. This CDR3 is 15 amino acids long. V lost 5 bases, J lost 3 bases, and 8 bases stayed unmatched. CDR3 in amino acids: CASSHLGQVDTEAFF. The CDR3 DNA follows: TGTGCCAGCAGTCACCTGGGACAGGTAGACACTGAAGCTTTCTTT.

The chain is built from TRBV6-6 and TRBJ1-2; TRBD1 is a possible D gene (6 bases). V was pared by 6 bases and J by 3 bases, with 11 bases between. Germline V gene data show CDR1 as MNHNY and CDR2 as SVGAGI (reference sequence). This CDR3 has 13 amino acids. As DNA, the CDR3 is TGTGCCAGCAGCACGGACAGCTACTATGGCTACACCTTC. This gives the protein CASSTDSYYGYTF.

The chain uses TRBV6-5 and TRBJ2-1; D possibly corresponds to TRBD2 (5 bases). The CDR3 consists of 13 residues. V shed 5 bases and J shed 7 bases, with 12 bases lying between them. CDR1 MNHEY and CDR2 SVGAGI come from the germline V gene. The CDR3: CASSTQTRNEQFF. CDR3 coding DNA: TGTGCCAGCAGTACTCAAACTAGGAATGAGCAGTTCTTC.

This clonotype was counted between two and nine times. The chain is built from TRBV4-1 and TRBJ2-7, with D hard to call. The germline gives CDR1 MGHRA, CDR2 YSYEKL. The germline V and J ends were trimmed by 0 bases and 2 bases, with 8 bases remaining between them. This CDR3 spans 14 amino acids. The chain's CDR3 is CASSQERIAYEQYF. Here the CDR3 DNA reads TGCGCCAGCAGCCAAGAGAGGATTGCCTACGAGCAGTACTTC.

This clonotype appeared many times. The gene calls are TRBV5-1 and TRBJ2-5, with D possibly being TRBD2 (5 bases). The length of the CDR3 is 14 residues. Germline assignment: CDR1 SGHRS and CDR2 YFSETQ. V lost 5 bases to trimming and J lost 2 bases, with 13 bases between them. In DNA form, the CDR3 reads TGCGCCAGCAGAACCACGGGGAAACAAGAGACCCAGTACTTC. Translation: CASRTTGKQETQYF. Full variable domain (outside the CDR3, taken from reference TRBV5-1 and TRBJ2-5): KAGVTQTPRYLIKTRGQQVTLSCSPISGHRSVSWYQQTPGQGLQFLFEYFSETQRNKGNFPGRFSGRQFSNSRSEMNVSTLELGDSALYLCASRTTGKQETQYFGPGTRLLVL.

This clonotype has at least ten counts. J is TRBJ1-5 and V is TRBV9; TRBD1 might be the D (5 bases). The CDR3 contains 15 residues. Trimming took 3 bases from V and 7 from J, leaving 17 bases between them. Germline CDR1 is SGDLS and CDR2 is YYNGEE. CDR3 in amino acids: CASSGGDAPIQPQHF. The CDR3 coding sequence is TGTGCCAGCAGCGGGGGGGACGCCCCAATCCAGCCCCAGCATTTT.

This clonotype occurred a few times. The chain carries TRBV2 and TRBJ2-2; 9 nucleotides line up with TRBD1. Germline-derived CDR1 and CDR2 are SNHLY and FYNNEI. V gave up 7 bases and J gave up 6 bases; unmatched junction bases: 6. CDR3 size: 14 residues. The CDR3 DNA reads TGTGCCAGCACCGGGACAGGGAGGCCCGGGGAGCTGTTTTTT. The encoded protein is CASTGTGRPGELFF.

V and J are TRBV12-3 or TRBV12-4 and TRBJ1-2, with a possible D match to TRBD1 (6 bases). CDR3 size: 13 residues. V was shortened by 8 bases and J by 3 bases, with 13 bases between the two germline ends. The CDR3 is CASLGGGHYGYTF. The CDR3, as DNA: TGTGCCAGCCTCGGAGGGGGTCACTATGGCTACACCTTC.

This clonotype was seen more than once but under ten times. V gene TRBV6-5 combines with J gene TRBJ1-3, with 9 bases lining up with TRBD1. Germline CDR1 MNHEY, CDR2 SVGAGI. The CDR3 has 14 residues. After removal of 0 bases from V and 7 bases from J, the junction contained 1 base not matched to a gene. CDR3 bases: TGTGCCAGCAGTTACTCTGGGACAGGGAACACCATATATTTT. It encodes CASSYSGTGNTIYF.

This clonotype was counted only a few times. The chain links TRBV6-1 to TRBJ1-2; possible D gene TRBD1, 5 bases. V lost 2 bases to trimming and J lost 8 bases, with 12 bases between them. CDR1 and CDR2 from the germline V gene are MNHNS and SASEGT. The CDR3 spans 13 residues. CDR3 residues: CASSERGGVGYTF. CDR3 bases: TGTGCCAGCAGTGAACGGGGGGGAGTAGGCTACACCTTC.

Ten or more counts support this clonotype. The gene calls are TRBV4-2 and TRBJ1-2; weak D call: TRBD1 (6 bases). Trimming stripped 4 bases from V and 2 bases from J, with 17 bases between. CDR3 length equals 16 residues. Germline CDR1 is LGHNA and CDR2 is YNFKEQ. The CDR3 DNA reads TGTGCCAGCAGCCCAGAGGCAGGGGCGCAAAACTATGGCTACACCTTC. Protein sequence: CASSPEAGAQNYGYTF.